Listed below are T cell receptor beta chains from one sample, sequenced in a study of CD8+CD57+ T cells in acquired aplastic anemia. TCRdb used MiXCR to reprocess the reads, holding one entry per CDR3 protein. The sample shows about 160,000 distinct CDR3 sequences, just under 45% of them seen only once. The sequencing input was sorted CD4+, CD8+, or CD8+CD57+ T cells (not recorded which) from PBMCs. Source of these receptors: a human donor in good health. Each CDR3 is given with its conserved first and last residue. Each record gives: D gene, V gene, CDR3 protein. The D gene is left open where the match is weak.

d_call: NA
v_call: TRBV5-5
cdr3_aa: CASSSGQAFSNQPQHF

d_call: TRBD2
v_call: TRBV25-1
cdr3_aa: CASSLLGLAGPDTQYF

d_call: TRBD1
v_call: TRBV11-2
cdr3_aa: CASSRTGTGNTGELFF

d_call: TRBD2
v_call: TRBV20-1
cdr3_aa: CSARSGGLAVTDTQYF

d_call: TRBD1
v_call: TRBV20-1
cdr3_aa: CSAMGQVFSEQYF

d_call: TRBD1
v_call: TRBV10-1
cdr3_aa: CASSLRTGPDEQFF

d_call: TRBD1
v_call: TRBV6-1
cdr3_aa: CASQPGTGKRETQYF

d_call: NA
v_call: TRBV5-1
cdr3_aa: CASRADSTNEKLFF

d_call: NA
v_call: TRBV10-2
cdr3_aa: CASRTDPTDTQYF

d_call: NA
v_call: TRBV11-2
cdr3_aa: CASSLSGYTEAFF

d_call: NA
v_call: TRBV15
cdr3_aa: CATSRETYNEQFF

d_call: NA
v_call: TRBV15
cdr3_aa: CATLGEGYGYTF

d_call: NA
v_call: TRBV19
cdr3_aa: CASSDGLNSNQPQHF

d_call: NA
v_call: TRBV7-2
cdr3_aa: CASNYRPYEQYF

d_call: NA
v_call: TRBV5-8
cdr3_aa: CASSVLNPDEQYF

d_call: TRBD2
v_call: TRBV4-1
cdr3_aa: CASSQDDQRGYEQYF

d_call: TRBD1
v_call: TRBV5-6
cdr3_aa: CASSLFGTGVFAEQYF

d_call: NA
v_call: TRBV2
cdr3_aa: CASSEGHTYGYTF

d_call: NA
v_call: TRBV9
cdr3_aa: CASSVQGTGELFF

d_call: TRBD2
v_call: TRBV11-2
cdr3_aa: CASMGRLAVYNEQFF

d_call: TRBD2
v_call: TRBV7-2
cdr3_aa: CARDWRGGNTGELFF

d_call: TRBD1
v_call: TRBV20-1
cdr3_aa: CSVGTGASYEQYF

d_call: NA
v_call: TRBV29-1
cdr3_aa: CSVEDQPYEQYF

d_call: TRBD2
v_call: TRBV10-3
cdr3_aa: CAISLGLAGYEQYF

d_call: TRBD2
v_call: TRBV7-8
cdr3_aa: CASSSRGGGGPVYEQYF

d_call: NA
v_call: TRBV30
cdr3_aa: CAWTTPWGSTDTQYF

d_call: NA
v_call: TRBV20-1
cdr3_aa: CSATVDSLNTEAFF

d_call: TRBD1
v_call: TRBV2
cdr3_aa: CASIYGTGDYEQYF

d_call: NA
v_call: TRBV7-9
cdr3_aa: CASSLVQGYSPLHF

d_call: TRBD2
v_call: TRBV2
cdr3_aa: CASSELWGGYNEQFF

d_call: NA
v_call: TRBV7-9
cdr3_aa: CASSLVGEETQYF

d_call: NA
v_call: TRBV5-1
cdr3_aa: CASSWGSRGYTF

d_call: TRBD1
v_call: TRBV18
cdr3_aa: CASSGTGRSVNQPQHF

d_call: NA
v_call: TRBV2
cdr3_aa: CASSGPPKGMGNSPLHF

d_call: NA
v_call: TRBV10-3
cdr3_aa: CAISGRVPNTEAFF

d_call: NA
v_call: TRBV6-1
cdr3_aa: CASTRTRDTYGYTF

d_call: NA
v_call: TRBV5-1
cdr3_aa: CASSLKGSTSYEQYF

d_call: NA
v_call: TRBV9
cdr3_aa: CASSSRRGWGQETQYF

d_call: NA
v_call: TRBV24-1
cdr3_aa: CATSDSPQPAGELFF

d_call: NA
v_call: TRBV30
cdr3_aa: CAWSSLPGNQPQHF

d_call: TRBD2
v_call: TRBV2
cdr3_aa: CASTSEAYNEQFF

d_call: TRBD1
v_call: TRBV28
cdr3_aa: CASSLVGTGSFSNQPQHF

d_call: TRBD2
v_call: TRBV7-2
cdr3_aa: CASSLDGGANEQFF

d_call: NA
v_call: TRBV7-9
cdr3_aa: CASSLARAGTGELFF

d_call: NA
v_call: TRBV7-2
cdr3_aa: CASSLVSNQPQHF

d_call: NA
v_call: TRBV7-9
cdr3_aa: CASSRQADTEAFF

d_call: NA
v_call: TRBV7-8
cdr3_aa: CASSLGSPVHEQYF

d_call: NA
v_call: TRBV12-3/TRBV12-4
cdr3_aa: CASSRAYNTEAFF

d_call: NA
v_call: TRBV6-1
cdr3_aa: CASSLRRDTIYF

d_call: NA
v_call: TRBV20-1
cdr3_aa: CAARSHEQFF

d_call: TRBD1
v_call: TRBV10-3
cdr3_aa: CAISARTGNTEAFF